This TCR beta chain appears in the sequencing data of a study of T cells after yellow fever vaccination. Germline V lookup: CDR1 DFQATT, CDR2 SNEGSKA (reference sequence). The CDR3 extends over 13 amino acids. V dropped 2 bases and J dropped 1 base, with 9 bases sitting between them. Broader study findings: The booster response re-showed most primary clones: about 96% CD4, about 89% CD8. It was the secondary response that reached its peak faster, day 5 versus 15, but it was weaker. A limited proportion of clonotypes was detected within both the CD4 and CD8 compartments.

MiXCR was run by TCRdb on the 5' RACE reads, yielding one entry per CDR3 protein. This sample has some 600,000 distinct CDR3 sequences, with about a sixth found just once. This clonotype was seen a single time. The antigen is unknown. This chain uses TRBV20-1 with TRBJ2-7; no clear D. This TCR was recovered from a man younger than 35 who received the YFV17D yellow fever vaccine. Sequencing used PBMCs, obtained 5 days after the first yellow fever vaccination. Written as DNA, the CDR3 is TGCAGTGCTAGAAGTTGGCTATCCTACGAGCAGTACTTC. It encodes CSARSWLSYEQYF.